The 23 T cell receptor beta chains in this list originate from one sample, sequenced in a study of shared clonotypes between healthy human individuals. Profiling relied on immunoSEQ multiplex PCR, and the TCRdb table lists in-frame clones only, not all of them. This table has approximately 2,000,000 clones, under 95% appearing once. What was sequenced was naive CD4+ T cells from PBMCs. Subset defined: CD45RA+ positively selected. The receptors were sampled from a man younger than 35 in good health. Some clones in this sample may be carry-over from other donors' samples.

The chain combines TRBV6-5 with TRBJ2-1; 8 bases are a match to TRBD2. V gave up 2 bases and J gave up 15 bases; unmatched junction bases: 9. CDR1 and CDR2 (germline): MNHEY, SVGAGI. This CDR3 spans 13 amino acids. The CDR3 DNA reads TGTGCCAGCAGTTACACCACAGCGGGAGTTCGGTTCTTC. Its protein product is CASSYTTAGVRFF.

The rearrangement uses TRBV7-2 and TRBJ2-1, with D unresolved. V lost 5 bases to trimming and J lost 6 bases, with 8 bases between them. The CDR3 length is 12 residues. Germline CDR1 is SGHTA and CDR2 is FQGNSA. CDR3 coding DNA: TGTGCCAGCAGCCGGTTGGCCAATGAGCAGTTCTTC. Amino acids: CASSRLANEQFF.

The chain links TRBV19 to TRBJ2-1; perhaps TRBD2 as D (6 bases). This CDR3 region has 14 residues. Trimming removed 9 bases from V and 10 bases from J, with 22 bases in between. Looked up from germline, CDR1 is LNHDA and CDR2 is SQIVND (reference sequence). CDR3 sequence: CASTRREGSSEQFF. The CDR3 bases are TGTGCCAGCACTAGGCGGGAAGGTTCGTCGGAGCAGTTCTTC.

The rearrangement uses TRBV4-3 and TRBJ2-2, with D perhaps given as TRBD1 or TRBD2 (5 bases each). The ends were cut back, 1 base at V and 4 bases at J, with 10 bases in the middle. Per the germline V gene, CDR1 is LGHNA and CDR2 is YSLEER. CDR3 length: 15 amino acids. CDR3 protein: CASSQVPGTTGELFF. CDR3 sequence (DNA): TGCGCCAGCAGCCAAGTCCCGGGGACCACCGGGGAGCTGTTTTTT.

This chain connects TRBV29-1 to TRBJ2-3, with a tentative D call TRBD1 (6 bases). The CDR3 is 16 residues long. V gave up 6 bases and J gave up 0 bases, with 19 bases separating them. CDR1 SQVTM and CDR2 ANQGSEA come from the germline V gene. DNA for the CDR3: TGCAGCGTCTTGACAGGCCCATCCCTGAGCACAGATACGCAGTATTTT. Amino acids: CSVLTGPSLSTDTQYF.

In DNA, the CDR3 is TGTGCCAGCTATACCAGGGAGTCTGGAAACACCATATATTTT. Translating gives CASYTRESGNTIYF. This chain joins TRBV6-4 and TRBJ1-3; the D gene is possibly TRBD1 (5 bases). The CDR3 has 14 amino acids. CDR1 is MRHNA and CDR2 is SNTAGT in the germline V gene. The germline V and J ends were trimmed by 8 bases and 1 base, with 12 bases remaining between them.

This clone has only one observation. This same CDR3 is encoded by further DNA sequences in the sample. The chain has TRBV6-5 and TRBJ2-3, with 9 bases aligning to TRBD2. Germline V lookup: CDR1 MNHEY, CDR2 SVGAGI. The CDR3 contains 14 residues. The V segment lost 2 bases and the J segment 6 bases; nucleotides outside the gene matches: 3. The chain's CDR3 is CASSYRRGGDTQYF. CDR3 DNA sequence: TGTGCCAGCAGTTACAGGCGGGGGGGGGATACGCAGTATTTT.

This chain uses TRBV7-2 with TRBJ2-7; tentatively, D is TRBD1 (7 bases). CDR1 and CDR2 from the germline V gene are SGHTA and FQGNSA. Trimming pared 2 bases from V and 2 bases from J, leaving 22 bases between. The CDR3 sequence is 18 residues long. The CDR3 is CASSLRYPGGGQAYEQYF. Here the CDR3 DNA reads TGTGCCAGCAGCTTACGGTACCCCGGGGGAGGACAGGCCTACGAGCAGTACTTC.

This clone was seen a single time. The gene calls are TRBV6-5 and TRBJ2-1, with 7 bases that match TRBD2. The CDR3 spans 16 residues. Germline CDR1 and CDR2: MNHEY and SVGAGI. V dropped 3 bases and J dropped 7; count of bases not matched to a gene: 12. The CDR3 region is CASSYSQNLGGNEQFF. The CDR3 DNA reads TGTGCCAGCAGTTATTCCCAGAACTTGGGGGGGAATGAGCAGTTCTTC.

This clone was detected once. J is TRBJ2-5 and V is TRBV18; D unresolved. V lost 6 bases and J 4 bases, leaving 9 bases between the germline ends. The CDR3 contains 12 residues. CDR1 is KGHSH and CDR2 is LQKENI in the germline V gene. The chain's CDR3 is CASSNSGETQYF. CDR3 sequence (DNA): TGTGCCAGCTCGAATTCCGGAGAGACCCAGTACTTC.

The chain combines TRBV5-4 with TRBJ1-4; 7 bases align to TRBD1. This CDR3 region has 15 residues. Germline loops: CDR1 SGHNT, CDR2 YYREEE (reference sequence). The V segment lost 3 bases and the J segment 6 bases; nucleotides outside the gene matches: 8. CDR3: CASSSSGGIHEKLFF. The CDR3 DNA sequence: TGTGCCAGCAGCTCTTCAGGGGGTATACATGAAAAACTGTTTTTT.

Written as DNA, the CDR3 is TGTGCCAGCACCCCCGGTCGCTACGAGCAGTACTTC. Its protein is CASTPGRYEQYF. This chain connects TRBV6-1 to TRBJ2-7, with D unclear. The CDR3 totals 12 residues. Trimming pared 7 bases from V and 3 bases from J, leaving 10 bases between. Germline CDR1 MNHNS, CDR2 SASEGT.

A word on this clone: Other nucleotide sequences in the sample specify the same CDR3. The chain recombines TRBV19 with TRBJ2-2; maybe TRBD2 (5 bases). V gave up 2 bases and J gave up 2 bases, with 6 bases separating them. Germline CDR1 is LNHDA and CDR2 is SQIVND (reference sequence). This CDR3 has 14 residues. The CDR3 here is CASSISGNTGELFF. DNA for the CDR3: TGTGCCAGTAGTATATCGGGAAACACCGGGGAGCTGTTTTTT. Full variable domain (rest looked up from reference TRBV19 and TRBJ2-2): DGGITQSPKYLFRKEGQNVTLSCEQNLNHDAMYWYRQDPGQGLRLIYYSQIVNDFQKGDIAEGYSVSREKKESFPLTVTSAQKNPTAFYLCASSISGNTGELFFGEGSRLTVL.

The chain carries TRBV7-2 and TRBJ2-3; the match to TRBD1 covers 10 bases. CDR1 is SGHTA, CDR2 FQGNSA, per germline. J gave up 4 bases and V 2 bases, and 6 bases lay outside the gene matches. The CDR3 is 16 residues long. The CDR3: CASSLRGTGVADTQYF. The CDR3, as DNA: TGTGCCAGCAGCTTAAGGGGGACAGGGGTGGCAGATACGCAGTATTTT.

The chain is built from TRBV29-1 and TRBJ2-1, with TRBD2 as a possible D gene (5 bases). Germline loops: CDR1 SQVTM, CDR2 ANQGSEA. V shed 0 bases and J shed 0 bases, with 12 bases lying between them. The length of the CDR3 is 16 residues. The CDR3 sequence: CSVEEVEGSSYNEQFF. In DNA form, the CDR3 reads TGCAGCGTTGAAGAAGTAGAGGGAAGCTCCTACAATGAGCAGTTCTTC.

V usage is TRBV7-9 and J usage is TRBJ2-3, with 7 bases matching TRBD1. Germline CDR1 is SEHNR and CDR2 is FQNEAQ (reference sequence). Losses at the gene ends were 5 bases for V and 1 base for J; bases not matched to a gene: 6. The CDR3 is made up of 15 amino acids. This chain's CDR3 is CASSPSGGGTDTQYF. CDR3 DNA sequence: TGTGCCAGCAGCCCATCAGGGGGTGGCACAGATACGCAGTATTTT. Based on the CDR3 plus reference TRBV7-9 and TRBJ2-3, the full variable domain is DTGVSQNPRHKITKRGQNVTFRCDPISEHNRLYWYRQTLGQGPEFLTYFQNEAQLEKSRLLSDRFSAERPKGSFSTLEIQRTEQGDSAMYLCASSPSGGGTDTQYFGPGTRLTVL.

The chain combines TRBV6-6 with TRBJ2-3, with TRBD2 matching 7 bases. The CDR3 has 15 residues. V was clipped by 5 bases and J by 4 bases; unmatched bases: 9. Germline CDR1 and CDR2: MNHNY and SVGAGI (reference sequence). Here the CDR3 reads CASSPRLAEADTQYF. DNA for the CDR3: TGTGCCAGCAGTCCCCGACTAGCCGAGGCAGATACGCAGTATTTT.

V gene TRBV28 combines with J gene TRBJ2-7; 8 bases are shared with TRBD1. CDR3 size: 14 residues. Germline assignment: CDR1 MDHEN and CDR2 SYDVKM. V trimming: 3 bases; J trimming: 2 bases; junction bases outside the gene matches: 3. CDR3 in DNA: TGTGCCAGCAGTTTTTACAGGGGGACCTACGAGCAGTACTTC. It translates to CASSFYRGTYEQYF.

The sample holds one count of this clone. The gene calls are TRBV7-2 and TRBJ1-2, with D uncertain. This CDR3 region has 11 residues. V was pared by 5 bases and J by 6 bases, with 7 bases between. Germline V gives CDR1 SGHTA, CDR2 FQGNSA. The CDR3 here is CASSHLNGYTF. DNA for the CDR3: TGTGCCAGCAGCCATTTAAATGGCTACACCTTC.

CDR3 nucleotides: TGCGCCAGCAGCTTGGTTGCACGACGACTAGACGAGCAGTACTTC. It encodes CASSLVARRLDEQYF. This chain connects TRBV5-1 to TRBJ2-7; D may be TRBD2 (6 bases). Trimming cost V 0 bases and J 5 bases, with 15 bases left between them. Germline lookup yields CDR1 SGHRS and CDR2 YFSETQ. CDR3 length equals 15 residues.

The genes are TRBV5-8 and TRBJ1-2, with D hard to call. Germline lookup yields CDR1 SGHTS and CDR2 YDEGEE. The CDR3 has 13 residues. Deletions cut 0 bases from V and 2 bases from J, with 5 bases between. CDR3 sequence (DNA): TGTGCCAGCAGCTTGGGAATCAACTATGGCTACACCTTC. This encodes CASSLGINYGYTF.

The chain uses TRBV21-1 and TRBJ1-5; TRBD1 reflects the table's D call only, with no check against the DNA. TRBV21-1 corresponds to a pseudogene. The CDR3 is 18 residues long. The CDR3 sequence: CASSKALKMQDSNQPQHF. Written as DNA, the CDR3 is TGTGCCAGCAGCAAAGCGCTAAAGATGCAGGATAGCAATCAGCCCCAGCATTTT.

The chain links TRBV6-1 to TRBJ2-1; D gene ambiguous. This CDR3 comprises 16 residues. The germline V gene has CDR1 MNHNS and CDR2 SASEGT. V was clipped by 0 bases and J by 2 bases, with 11 bases between them. The CDR3 spells CASSEAIGGTYNEQFF. CDR3 bases: TGTGCCAGCAGTGAAGCTATTGGCGGAACCTACAATGAGCAGTTCTTC.